This entry describes one T cell receptor beta chain. This may be a read error, as it is one base from a much larger clone. Primers used in a second PCR of roughly 6 to 11 cycles were a sample-barcoded 5' primer and a J-beta primer mix. TCRdb passed the 5' RACE reads through MiXCR, listing each CDR3 protein once. The repertoire includes some 930,000 distinct CDR3 sequences, about 29% of them detected once, and 10% sits in the top ten. The data are from a study of blood T cells in healthy people across ages. This CDR3 contains 14 residues. CDR1 is MNHEY, CDR2 SMNVEV, per germline (reference sequence). V was clipped by 4 bases and J by 11 bases, with 20 bases between them. These data were also filed under a second study, of T cells of mothers and their children. As reported in that work: For unrelated pairs as for related ones, thymic selection shapes TCR recombination output similarly.

This receptor was identified in a woman in her forties in good health. The rearrangement uses TRBV27 and TRBJ2-5; D not certain. Sequences were obtained from blood. Here the CDR3 reads CASSYGTETYVQYF. CDR3 DNA sequence: TGTGCCAGCAGTTACGGCACTGAAACCTACGTGCAGTACTTC.